This T cell receptor (beta chain) was recovered during a study of T-cell memory formation after mild COVID-19. TCRdb re-called the 5' RACE reads with MiXCR, one entry per CDR3 protein. In the table there are about half a million distinct CDR3 sequences, roughly 20% of which are singletons. Losses at the gene ends were 3 bases for V and 1 base for J; bases not matched to a gene: 19. This CDR3 region has 20 residues. The TCR was taken from an adult woman who had mild COVID-19 (a few samples of this study predate the infection). Cell type and time point are not known. The J gene is TRBJ2-7, the V gene TRBV12-3 or TRBV12-4; 9 nucleotides match TRBD1. Sequenced: PBMCs or a T cell subset sorted from them (not recorded which). The CDR3 loop reads CASSFIFYPRTGELSYEQYF. CDR3 DNA: TGTGCCAGCAGTTTTATTTTCTACCCCCGGACAGGGGAGCTATCCTACGAGCAGTACTTC.